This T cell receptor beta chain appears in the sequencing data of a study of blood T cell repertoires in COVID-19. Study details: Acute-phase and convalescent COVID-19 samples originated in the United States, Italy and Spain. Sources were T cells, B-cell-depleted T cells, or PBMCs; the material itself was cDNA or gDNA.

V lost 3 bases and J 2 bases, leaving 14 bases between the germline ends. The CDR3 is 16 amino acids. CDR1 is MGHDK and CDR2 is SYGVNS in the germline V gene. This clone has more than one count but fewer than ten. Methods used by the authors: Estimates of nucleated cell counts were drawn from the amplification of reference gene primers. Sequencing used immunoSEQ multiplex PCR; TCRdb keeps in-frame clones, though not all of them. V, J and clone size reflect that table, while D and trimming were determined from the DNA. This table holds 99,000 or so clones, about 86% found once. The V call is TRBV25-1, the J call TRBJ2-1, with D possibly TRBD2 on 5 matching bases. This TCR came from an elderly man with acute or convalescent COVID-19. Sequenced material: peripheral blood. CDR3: CASSDLRGSAYNEQFF. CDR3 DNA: TGTGCCAGCAGTGACCTACGAGGGAGCGCCTACAATGAGCAGTTCTTC.